This T cell receptor beta chain derives from a study of CD8+CD57+ T cells in acquired aplastic anemia. Looking at the study overall: The sorted CD4+ and CD8+ cells yielded an average approximately 3 ug of DNA. Study results and caveats: Patients and controls had in common 25 to 30 CD8+ CDR3 sequences. Between patients and controls, CD8+ Simpson's diversity did not vary significantly.

Unmatched junction bases numbered 6, after V lost 3 bases and J lost 2 bases. Germline CDR1 DFQATT, CDR2 SNEGSKA (reference sequence). This CDR3 is 14 amino acids long. Genomic DNA acted as the template from which TCR beta VDJ combination and CDR3 sequence profiling were carried out. TCRdb re-derived calls from the reads in MiXCR, one entry per CDR3 protein. In the table there are approximately 270,000 distinct CDR3 sequences, 55% to 65% of which are singletons. For this clonotype: Its antigen remains unidentified.

This chain uses TRBV20-1 with TRBJ2-5, with TRBD2 matching 7 bases. Sequencing input: sorted CD4+, CD8+, or CD8+CD57+ T cells (not recorded which) from PBMCs. This TCR derives from a human donor with severe aplastic anemia or a healthy control (not recorded which). In DNA form, the CDR3 reads TGCAGTGCTAGCCTTGCGGGAGTTCAAGAGACCCAGTACTTC. It specifies CSASLAGVQETQYF.